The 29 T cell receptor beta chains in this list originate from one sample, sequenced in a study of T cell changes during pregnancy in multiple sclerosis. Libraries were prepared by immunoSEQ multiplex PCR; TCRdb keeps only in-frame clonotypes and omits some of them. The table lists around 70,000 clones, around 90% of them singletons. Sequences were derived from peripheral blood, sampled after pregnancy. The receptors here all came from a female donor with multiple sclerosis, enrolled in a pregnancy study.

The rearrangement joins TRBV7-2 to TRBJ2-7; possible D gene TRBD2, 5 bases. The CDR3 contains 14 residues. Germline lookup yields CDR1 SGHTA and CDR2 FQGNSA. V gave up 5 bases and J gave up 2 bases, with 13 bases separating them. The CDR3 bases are TGTGCCAGCAGCCCGGGGATCGCAACCTACGAGCAGTACTTC. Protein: CASSPGIATYEQYF. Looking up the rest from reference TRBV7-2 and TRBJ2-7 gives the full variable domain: GAGVSQSPSNKVTEKGKDVELRCDPISGHTALYWYRQSLGQGLEFLIYFQGNSAPDKSGLPSDRFSAERTGGSVSTLTIQRTQQEDSAVYLCASSPGIATYEQYFGPGTRLTVT.

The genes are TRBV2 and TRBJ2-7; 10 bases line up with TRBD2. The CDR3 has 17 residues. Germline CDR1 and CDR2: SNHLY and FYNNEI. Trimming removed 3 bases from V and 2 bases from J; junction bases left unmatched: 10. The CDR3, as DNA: TGTGCCAGCAGTGACTTCCCTAGCGGGAGCCCCCCCTACGAGCAGTACTTC. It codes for CASSDFPSGSPPYEQYF.

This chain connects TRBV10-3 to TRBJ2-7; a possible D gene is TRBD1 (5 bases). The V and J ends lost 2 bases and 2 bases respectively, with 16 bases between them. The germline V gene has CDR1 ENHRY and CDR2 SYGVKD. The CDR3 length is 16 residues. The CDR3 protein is CAISEPGLRRTYEQYF. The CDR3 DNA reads TGTGCCATCAGTGAGCCAGGGCTCCGCCGTACCTACGAGCAGTACTTC.

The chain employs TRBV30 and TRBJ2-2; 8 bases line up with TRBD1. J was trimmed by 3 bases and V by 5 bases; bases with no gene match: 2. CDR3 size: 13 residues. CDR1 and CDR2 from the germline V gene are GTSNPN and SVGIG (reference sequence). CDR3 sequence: CAWAGGHTGELFF. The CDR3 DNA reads TGTGCCTGGGCAGGGGGCCACACCGGGGAGCTGTTTTTT. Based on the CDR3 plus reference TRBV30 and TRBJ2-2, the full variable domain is SQTIHQWPATLVQPVGSPLSLECTVEGTSNPNLYWYRQAAGRGLQLLFYSVGIGQISSEVPQNLSASRPQDRQFILSSKKLLLSDSGFYLCAWAGGHTGELFFGEGSRLTVL.

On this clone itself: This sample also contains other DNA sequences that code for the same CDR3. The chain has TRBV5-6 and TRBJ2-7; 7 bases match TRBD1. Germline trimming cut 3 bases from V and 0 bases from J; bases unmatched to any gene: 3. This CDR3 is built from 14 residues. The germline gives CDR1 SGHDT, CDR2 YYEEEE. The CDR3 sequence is CASSSRDSSYEQYF. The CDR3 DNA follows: TGTGCCAGCAGCTCCCGGGACAGCTCCTACGAGCAGTACTTC.

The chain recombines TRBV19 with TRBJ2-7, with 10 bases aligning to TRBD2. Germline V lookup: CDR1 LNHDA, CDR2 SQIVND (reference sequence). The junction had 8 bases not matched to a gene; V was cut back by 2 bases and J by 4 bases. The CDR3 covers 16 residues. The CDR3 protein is CASSIQAGGPGYEQYF. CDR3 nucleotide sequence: TGTGCCAGTAGTATACAAGCGGGAGGGCCCGGGTACGAGCAGTACTTC.

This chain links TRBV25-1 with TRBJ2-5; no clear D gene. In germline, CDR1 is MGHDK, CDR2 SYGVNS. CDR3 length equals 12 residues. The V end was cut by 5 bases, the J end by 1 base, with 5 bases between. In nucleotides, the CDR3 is TGTGCCAGCAGTTTCGGCCAAGAGACCCAGTACTTC. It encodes CASSFGQETQYF.

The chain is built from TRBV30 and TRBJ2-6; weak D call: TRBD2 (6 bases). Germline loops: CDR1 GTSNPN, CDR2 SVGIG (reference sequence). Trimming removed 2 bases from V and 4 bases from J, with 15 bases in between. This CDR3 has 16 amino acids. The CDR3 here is CAWSTPGVAGANVLTF. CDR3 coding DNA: TGTGCCTGGAGTACACCGGGAGTAGCAGGGGCCAACGTCCTGACTTTC.

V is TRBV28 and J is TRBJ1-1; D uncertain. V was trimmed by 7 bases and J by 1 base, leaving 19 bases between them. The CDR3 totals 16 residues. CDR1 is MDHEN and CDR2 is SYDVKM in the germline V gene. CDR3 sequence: CASTQPEGFGNTEAFF. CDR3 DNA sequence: TGTGCCAGCACCCAACCGGAGGGCTTCGGGAACACTGAAGCTTTCTTT.

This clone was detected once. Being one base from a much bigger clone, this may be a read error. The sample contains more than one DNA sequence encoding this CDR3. Written as DNA, the CDR3 is TGTGCCAGCTCACCACGGGACAGGGACAATGAGCAGTTCTTC. Translating gives CASSPRDRDNEQFF. V and J are TRBV18 and TRBJ2-1; 9 bases map to TRBD1. The V segment lost 1 base and the J segment 5 bases; nucleotides outside the gene matches: 0. This CDR3 is built from 14 residues. Germline V gives CDR1 KGHSH, CDR2 LQKENI.

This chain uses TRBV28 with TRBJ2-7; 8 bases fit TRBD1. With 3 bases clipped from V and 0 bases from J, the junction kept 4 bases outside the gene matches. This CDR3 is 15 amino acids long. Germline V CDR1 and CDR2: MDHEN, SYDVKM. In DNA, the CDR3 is TGTGCCAGCAGTTTTGGGGACAGGAGCTCCTACGAGCAGTACTTC. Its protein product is CASSFGDRSSYEQYF.

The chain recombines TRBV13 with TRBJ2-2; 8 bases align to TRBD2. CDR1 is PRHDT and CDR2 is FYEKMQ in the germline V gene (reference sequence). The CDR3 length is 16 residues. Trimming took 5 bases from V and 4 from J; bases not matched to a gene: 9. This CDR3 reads CASSPLSGIRTGELFF. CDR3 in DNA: TGTGCCAGCAGCCCACTTAGCGGGATTCGCACCGGGGAGCTGTTTTTT.

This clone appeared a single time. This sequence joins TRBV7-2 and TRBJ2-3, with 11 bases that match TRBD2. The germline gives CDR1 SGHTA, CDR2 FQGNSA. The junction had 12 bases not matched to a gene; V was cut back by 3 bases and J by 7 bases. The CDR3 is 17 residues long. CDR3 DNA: TGTGCCAGCAGCTTCCCCCTCACTAGCGGGAGTGGAAATACGCAGTATTTT. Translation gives CASSFPLTSGSGNTQYF.

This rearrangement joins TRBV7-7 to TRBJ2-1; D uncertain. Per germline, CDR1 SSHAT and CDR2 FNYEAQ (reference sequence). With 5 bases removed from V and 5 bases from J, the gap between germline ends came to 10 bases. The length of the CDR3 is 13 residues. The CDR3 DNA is TGTGCCAGCAGCCTTCAAACGGACAATGAGCAGTTCTTC. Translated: CASSLQTDNEQFF. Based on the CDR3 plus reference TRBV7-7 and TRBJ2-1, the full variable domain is GAGVSQSPRYKVTKRGQDVTLRCDPISSHATLYWYQQALGQGPEFLTYFNYEAQPDKSGLPSDRFSAERPEGSISTLTIQRTEQRDSAMYRCASSLQTDNEQFFGPGTRLTVL.

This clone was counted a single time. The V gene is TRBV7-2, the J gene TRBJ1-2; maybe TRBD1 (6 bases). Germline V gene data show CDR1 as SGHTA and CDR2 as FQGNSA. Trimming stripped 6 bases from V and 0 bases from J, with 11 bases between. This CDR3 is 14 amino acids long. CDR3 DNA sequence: TGTGCCAGCAGACAAAGGACAGCTAACTATGGCTACACCTTC. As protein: CASRQRTANYGYTF.

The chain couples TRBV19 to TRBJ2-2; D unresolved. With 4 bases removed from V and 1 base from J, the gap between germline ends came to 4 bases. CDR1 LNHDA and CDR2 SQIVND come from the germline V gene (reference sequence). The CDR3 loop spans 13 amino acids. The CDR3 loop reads CASSRQNTGELFF. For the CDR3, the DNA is TGTGCCAGTAGTAGGCAGAACACCGGGGAGCTGTTTTTT.

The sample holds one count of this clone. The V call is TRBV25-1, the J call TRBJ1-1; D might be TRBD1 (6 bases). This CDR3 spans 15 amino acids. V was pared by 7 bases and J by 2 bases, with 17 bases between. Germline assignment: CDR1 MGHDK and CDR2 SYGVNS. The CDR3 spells CASTKNGQINTEAFF. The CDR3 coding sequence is TGTGCCAGCACAAAAAACGGACAGATTAACACTGAAGCTTTCTTT.

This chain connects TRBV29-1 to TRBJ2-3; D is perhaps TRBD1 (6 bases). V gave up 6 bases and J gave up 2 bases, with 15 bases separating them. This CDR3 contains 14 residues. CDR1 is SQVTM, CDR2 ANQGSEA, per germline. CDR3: CSVPPGQNTDTQYF. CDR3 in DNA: TGCAGCGTCCCACCGGGACAAAACACAGATACGCAGTATTTT.

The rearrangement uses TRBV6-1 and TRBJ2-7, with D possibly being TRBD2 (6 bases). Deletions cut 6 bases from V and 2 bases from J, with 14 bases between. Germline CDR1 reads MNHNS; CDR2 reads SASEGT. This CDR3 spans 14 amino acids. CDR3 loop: CASSELAGPYEQYF. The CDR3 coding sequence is TGTGCCAGCAGCGAACTAGCCGGTCCCTACGAGCAGTACTTC.

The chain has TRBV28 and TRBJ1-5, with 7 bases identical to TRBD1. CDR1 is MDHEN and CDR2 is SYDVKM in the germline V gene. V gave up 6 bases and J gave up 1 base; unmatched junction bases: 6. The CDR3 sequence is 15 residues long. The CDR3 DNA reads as TGTGCCAGCAGAACAGGGGTTCGCAGCAATCAGCCCCAGCATTTT. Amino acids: CASRTGVRSNQPQHF.

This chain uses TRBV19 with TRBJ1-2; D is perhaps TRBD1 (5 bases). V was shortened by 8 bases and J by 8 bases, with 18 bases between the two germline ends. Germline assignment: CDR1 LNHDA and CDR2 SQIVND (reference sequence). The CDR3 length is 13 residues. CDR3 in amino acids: CASLSGLKGGYTF. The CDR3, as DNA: TGTGCCAGTTTATCAGGGTTAAAAGGAGGCTACACCTTC. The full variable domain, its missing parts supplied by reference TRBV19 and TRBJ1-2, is DGGITQSPKYLFRKEGQNVTLSCEQNLNHDAMYWYRQDPGQGLRLIYYSQIVNDFQKGDIAEGYSVSREKKESFPLTVTSAQKNPTAFYLCASLSGLKGGYTFGSGTRLTVV.

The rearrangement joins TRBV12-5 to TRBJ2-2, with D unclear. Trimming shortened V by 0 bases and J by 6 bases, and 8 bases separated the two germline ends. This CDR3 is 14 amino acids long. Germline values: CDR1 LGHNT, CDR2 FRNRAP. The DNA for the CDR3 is TGTGCTAGTGGTTTGGTGTCCTTTCCCGGGGAGCTGTTTTTT. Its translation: CASGLVSFPGELFF.

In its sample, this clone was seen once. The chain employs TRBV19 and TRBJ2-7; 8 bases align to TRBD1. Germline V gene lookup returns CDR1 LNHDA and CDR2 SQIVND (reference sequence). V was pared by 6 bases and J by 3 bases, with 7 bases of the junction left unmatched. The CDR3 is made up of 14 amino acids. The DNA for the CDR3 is TGTGCCAGTAGGCGGACAGGGTCATTCTACGAGCAGTACTTC. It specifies CASRRTGSFYEQYF.

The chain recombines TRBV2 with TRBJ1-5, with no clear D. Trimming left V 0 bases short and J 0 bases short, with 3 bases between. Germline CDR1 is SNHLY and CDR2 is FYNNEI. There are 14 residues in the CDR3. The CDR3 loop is CASSEAASNQPQHF. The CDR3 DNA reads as TGTGCCAGCAGTGAAGCAGCTAGCAATCAGCCCCAGCATTTT.

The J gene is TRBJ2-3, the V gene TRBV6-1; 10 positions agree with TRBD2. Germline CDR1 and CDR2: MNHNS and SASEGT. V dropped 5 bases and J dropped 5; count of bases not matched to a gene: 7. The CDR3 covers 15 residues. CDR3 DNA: TGTGCCAGCAGTCCCAGCGGGAGGGGTGTAGATACGCAGTATTTT. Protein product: CASSPSGRGVDTQYF.

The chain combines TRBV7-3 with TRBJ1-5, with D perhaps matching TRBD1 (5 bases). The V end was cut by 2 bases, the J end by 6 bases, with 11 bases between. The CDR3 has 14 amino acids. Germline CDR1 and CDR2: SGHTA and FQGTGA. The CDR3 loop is CASSLVGGGQPQHF. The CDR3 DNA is TGTGCCAGCAGCTTAGTCGGGGGAGGTCAGCCCCAGCATTTT.

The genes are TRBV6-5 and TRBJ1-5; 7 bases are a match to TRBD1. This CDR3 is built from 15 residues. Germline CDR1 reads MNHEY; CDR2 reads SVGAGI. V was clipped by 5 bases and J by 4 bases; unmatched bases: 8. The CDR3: CASSRQGALNQPQHF. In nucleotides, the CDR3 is TGTGCCAGCAGTAGACAGGGCGCACTTAATCAGCCCCAGCATTTT.

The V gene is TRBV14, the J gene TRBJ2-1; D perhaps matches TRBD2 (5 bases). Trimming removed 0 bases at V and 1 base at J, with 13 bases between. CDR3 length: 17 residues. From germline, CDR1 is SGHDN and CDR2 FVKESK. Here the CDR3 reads CASSQEISGPSYNEQFF. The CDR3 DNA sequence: TGTGCCAGCAGCCAAGAGATAAGCGGACCGTCCTACAATGAGCAGTTCTTC.

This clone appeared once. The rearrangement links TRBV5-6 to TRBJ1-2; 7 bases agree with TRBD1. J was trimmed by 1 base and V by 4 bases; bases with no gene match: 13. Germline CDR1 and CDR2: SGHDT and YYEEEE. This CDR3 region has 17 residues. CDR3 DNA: TGTGCCAGCAGCCAAACCCGGACAGGCACTCTTAACTATGGCTACACCTTC. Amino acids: CASSQTRTGTLNYGYTF.